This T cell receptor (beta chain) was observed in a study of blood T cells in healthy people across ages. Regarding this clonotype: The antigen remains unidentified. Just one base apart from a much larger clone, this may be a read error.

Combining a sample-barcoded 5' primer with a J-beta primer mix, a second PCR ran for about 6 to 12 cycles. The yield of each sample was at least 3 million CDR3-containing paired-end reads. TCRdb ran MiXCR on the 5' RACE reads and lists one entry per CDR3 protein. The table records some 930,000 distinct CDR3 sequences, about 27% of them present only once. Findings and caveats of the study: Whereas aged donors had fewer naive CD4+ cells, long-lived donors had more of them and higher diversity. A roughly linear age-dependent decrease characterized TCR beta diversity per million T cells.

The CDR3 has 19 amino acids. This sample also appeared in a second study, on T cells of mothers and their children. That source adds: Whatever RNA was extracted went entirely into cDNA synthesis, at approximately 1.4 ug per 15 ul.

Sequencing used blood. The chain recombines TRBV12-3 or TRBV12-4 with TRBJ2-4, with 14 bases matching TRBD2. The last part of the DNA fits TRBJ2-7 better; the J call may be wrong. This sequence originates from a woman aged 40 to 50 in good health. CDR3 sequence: CTSTQRRRGLAGVRYEQYF. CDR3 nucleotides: TGTACCAGCACCCAACGTCGGAGGGGACTAGCGGGGGTACGATACGAGCAGTACTTC.